This T cell receptor beta chain derives from a study of T and B cells in COVID-19 patients. Across the whole study: Peripheral blood came from COVID-19 patients with active infection or after recovery.

TRB was amplified from around 230-520 ng of blood genomic DNA. BIOMED2 TRB-A/B primer pools were used in multiplex TRB PCR. TCRdb called the multiplex PCR reads again in MiXCR, with one record for every CDR3 protein. The sample holds about 14,000 distinct CDR3 sequences, 28% seen once. The CDR3 loop spans 14 amino acids. Trimming shortened V by 6 bases and J by 5 bases, and 16 bases separated the two germline ends. This receptor was obtained from a human donor who had recovered from COVID-19. The genes are TRBV12-3 or TRBV12-4 and TRBJ1-2; D uncertain. The sequenced sample was blood. CDR3 sequence: CASSQWPTGYGYTF. Written as DNA, the CDR3 is TGTGCCAGCAGCCAGTGGCCTACGGGGTATGGCTACACCTTC.